Shown below are 7 T cell receptor beta chains from a single sample sequenced in a study of blood T cell repertoires in COVID-19. This table comes from immunoSEQ multiplex PCR, and its TCRdb copy is limited to in-frame clones, with some not included. The data hold some 190,000 clones, with 80% to 90% observed a single time. Material for sequencing was peripheral blood. All receptors come from a man in his 60s with acute or convalescent COVID-19.

The chain combines TRBV7-2 with TRBJ2-1, with D hard to call. Germline CDR1 and CDR2: SGHTA and FQGNSA. This CDR3 is built from 13 residues. V lost 3 bases to trimming and J lost 10 bases, with 13 bases between them. The CDR3 is CASSLSGPREQFF. The CDR3 nucleotides are TGTGCCAGCAGCTTGTCTGGTCCCCGGGAGCAGTTCTTC. Full variable domain (missing parts from reference TRBV7-2 and TRBJ2-1): GAGVSQSPSNKVTEKGKDVELRCDPISGHTALYWYRQSLGQGLEFLIYFQGNSAPDKSGLPSDRFSAERTGGSVSTLTIQRTQQEDSAVYLCASSLSGPREQFFGPGTRLTVL.

The chain carries TRBV10-2 and TRBJ2-2, with TRBD2 matching 8 bases. V dropped 5 bases and J dropped 2; count of bases not matched to a gene: 4. Germline loops: CDR1 WSHSY, CDR2 SAAADI. This CDR3 region has 15 residues. In nucleotides, the CDR3 is TGCGCCAGCAGTTGGACTAGCCCAAACACCGGGGAGCTGTTTTTT. Encoded protein: CASSWTSPNTGELFF.

This clone was recorded only once. The gene calls are TRBV11-2 and TRBJ2-2; 15 bases agree with TRBD2. CDR1 is SGHAT, CDR2 FQNNGV, per germline. Unmatched junction bases numbered 8, after V lost 5 bases and J lost 1 base. This CDR3 has 19 amino acids. The CDR3 DNA reads TGTGCCAGCAGCCACCGGGGACTAGCGGGAGGATTGAACACCGGGGAGCTGTTTTTT. This translates into CASSHRGLAGGLNTGELFF. The whole variable domain, remainder taken from reference TRBV11-2 and TRBJ2-2, is EAGVAQSPRYKIIEKRQSVAFWCNPISGHATLYWYQQILGQGPKLLIQFQNNGVVDDSQLPKDRFSAERLKGVDSTLKIQPAKLEDSAVYLCASSHRGLAGGLNTGELFFGEGSRLTVL.

The CDR3 DNA sequence: TGTGCCAGCAGTTTACAAGTGGGCGCCGGGGAGCTGTTTTTT. Translating it yields CASSLQVGAGELFF. The V call is TRBV28, the J call TRBJ2-2; D is undetermined. Per germline, CDR1 MDHEN and CDR2 SYDVKM. This CDR3 region has 14 residues. Trimming cost V 2 bases and J 6 bases, with 10 bases left between them.

The V and J genes are TRBV28 and TRBJ1-5; D possibly corresponds to TRBD1 (5 bases). The CDR3 is made up of 16 amino acids. From germline, CDR1 is MDHEN and CDR2 SYDVKM. Trimming stripped 6 bases from V and 1 base from J, with 16 bases between. The CDR3, as DNA: TGTGCCAGCAGACCCGGGCGATCAGGGAGCAATCAGCCCCAGCATTTT. Translated, it gives CASRPGRSGSNQPQHF.

The V and J genes are TRBV7-8 and TRBJ1-5, with D hard to call. The V and J ends lost 1 base and 2 bases respectively, with 15 bases between them. Germline CDR1 SGHVS, CDR2 FQNEAQ. The CDR3 runs 17 residues. DNA of the CDR3: TGTGCCAGCAGCTTAGTATCCGGGAGTGACGGCAATCAGCCCCAGCATTTT. Translated, it gives CASSLVSGSDGNQPQHF.

The rearrangement joins TRBV7-9 to TRBJ2-2; possible D gene TRBD2, 5 bases. Trimming removed 8 bases at V and 9 bases at J, with 16 bases between. CDR1 SEHNR and CDR2 FQNEAQ come from the germline V gene (reference sequence). This CDR3 is 13 amino acids long. This chain's CDR3 is CASPNPGVRELFF. CDR3 DNA: TGTGCCAGCCCCAATCCCGGGGTTAGGGAGCTGTTTTTT.